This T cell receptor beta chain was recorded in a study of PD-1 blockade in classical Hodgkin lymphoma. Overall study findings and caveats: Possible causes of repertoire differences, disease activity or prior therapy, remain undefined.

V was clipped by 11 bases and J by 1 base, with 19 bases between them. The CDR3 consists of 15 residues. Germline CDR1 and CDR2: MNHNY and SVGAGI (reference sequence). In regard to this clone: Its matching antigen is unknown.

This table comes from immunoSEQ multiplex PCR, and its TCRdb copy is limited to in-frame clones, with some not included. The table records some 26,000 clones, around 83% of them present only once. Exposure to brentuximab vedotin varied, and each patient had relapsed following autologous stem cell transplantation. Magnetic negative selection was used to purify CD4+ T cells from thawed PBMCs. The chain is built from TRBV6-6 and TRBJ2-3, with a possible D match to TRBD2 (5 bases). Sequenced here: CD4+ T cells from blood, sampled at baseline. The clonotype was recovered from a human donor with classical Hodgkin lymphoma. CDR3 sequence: CAVAGFEGGTDTQYF. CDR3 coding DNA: TGTGCCGTGGCGGGCTTCGAAGGTGGCACAGATACGCAGTATTTT.